The 20 T cell receptor beta chains reported below all come from one sample, sequenced in a study of shared clonotypes between healthy human individuals. Only in-frame clones appear in the TCRdb table, and some are missing; sequencing was by immunoSEQ multiplex PCR. This sample carries 2 million to 3 million clones, roughly 93% of them seen once, and the ten largest clones take approximately 0.35%. The sequenced sample was naive CD4+ T cells from PBMCs. Noted subset: CD45RA+ positively selected. The receptors here all came from a man younger than 35 in good health. Some clones in this sample may be carry-over from other donors' samples.

The chain uses TRBV19 and TRBJ2-6; tentative D call: TRBD2 (6 bases). Germline V lookup: CDR1 LNHDA, CDR2 SQIVND (reference sequence). V dropped 0 bases and J dropped 5 bases, with 11 bases sitting between them. The CDR3 loop spans 16 amino acids. CDR3 DNA: TGTGCCAGTAGTATAGACGGGGGTACCCGGGCCAACGTCCTGACTTTC. It encodes CASSIDGGTRANVLTF.

The chain employs TRBV6-5 and TRBJ2-5; D may match TRBD1 or TRBD2 (5 bases each). Germline CDR1 and CDR2: MNHEY and SVGAGI. The CDR3 has 13 amino acids. V lost 0 bases, J lost 7 bases, and 9 bases lay in between. In DNA form, the CDR3 reads TGTGCCAGCAGTTACTCGGGGGAAGGGACCCAGTACTTC. Translation: CASSYSGEGTQYF.

This clone was counted a single time. V and J are TRBV6-5 and TRBJ2-7; D remains unclear. The germline V gene encodes CDR1 MNHEY and CDR2 SVGAGI. V was cut by 0 bases and J by 5 bases, with 14 bases left in between. The length of the CDR3 is 15 residues. For the CDR3, the DNA is TGTGCCAGCAGTTACTCCAGGCCTCTTGTCCACGAGCAGTACTTC. This gives the protein CASSYSRPLVHEQYF.

V gene TRBV9 combines with J gene TRBJ2-3; D could derive from TRBD1 or TRBD2 (5 bases each). CDR3 length equals 18 residues. The V gene lost 0 bases and the J gene lost 6 bases, with 23 bases spanning the gap. Germline V gene data show CDR1 as SGDLS and CDR2 as YYNGEE. CDR3 sequence reads: CASSVEANDRGWADTQYF. The CDR3 DNA follows: TGTGCCAGCAGCGTAGAAGCCAATGACAGAGGGTGGGCGGATACGCAGTATTTT.

J is TRBJ2-2 and V is TRBV7-2; 8 bases map to TRBD2. This CDR3 spans 16 amino acids. The germline CDR1 and CDR2 sequences are SGHTA and FQGNSA. The trim removed 1 base at V and 5 bases at J, leaving 6 bases unmatched. The CDR3 spells CASSLVGLALTGELFF. The DNA of the CDR3 is TGTGCCAGCAGCTTAGTCGGACTAGCCCTAACCGGGGAGCTGTTTTTT. The full variable domain, its missing parts supplied by reference TRBV7-2 and TRBJ2-2, is GAGVSQSPSNKVTEKGKDVELRCDPISGHTALYWYRQSLGQGLEFLIYFQGNSAPDKSGLPSDRFSAERTGGSVSTLTIQRTQQEDSAVYLCASSLVGLALTGELFFGEGSRLTVL.

The chain recombines TRBV7-9 with TRBJ2-5; no clear D. V was cut by 5 bases and J by 2 bases, with 24 bases left in between. Per the germline V gene, CDR1 is SEHNR and CDR2 is FQNEAQ (reference sequence). This CDR3 has 18 amino acids. CDR3 DNA: TGTGCCAGCAGCAATCAAGGCCTCTACCCTTACCCACAAGAGACCCAGTACTTC. This translates into CASSNQGLYPYPQETQYF.

This rearrangement joins TRBV7-9 to TRBJ2-5; D gene ambiguous. Germline V gene data show CDR1 as SEHNR and CDR2 as FQNEAQ (reference sequence). This CDR3 region has 11 residues. Trimming pared 6 bases from V and 7 bases from J, leaving 9 bases between. The CDR3 DNA reads as TGTGCCAGCAGACAGTGGGGGACCCAGTACTTC. Encoded protein: CASRQWGTQYF.

The chain recombines TRBV6-6 with TRBJ2-7, with D unresolved. The length of the CDR3 is 13 residues. Germline V gene lookup returns CDR1 MNHNY and CDR2 SVGAGI (reference sequence). V shed 10 bases and J shed 1 base, with 14 bases lying between them. CDR3: CATQEQLSYEQYF. The CDR3 DNA follows: TGTGCCACCCAAGAGCAGCTTTCCTACGAGCAGTACTTC.

V and J are TRBV5-4 and TRBJ1-5; 8 nucleotides line up with TRBD1. V shed 4 bases and J 0 bases; nucleotides not matched to a gene: 9. The V gene's germline CDR1 is SGHNT and CDR2 YYREEE (reference sequence). The CDR3 loop spans 17 amino acids. The CDR3 DNA is TGTGCCAGCAGCCTAAGGACAGGGTGGTATAGCAATCAGCCCCAGCATTTT. Protein: CASSLRTGWYSNQPQHF.

To note about this clone: In the same sample, other DNA sequences code for this CDR3. The chain couples TRBV28 to TRBJ2-7, with D perhaps TRBD2 (6 bases). V lost 3 bases, J lost 0 bases, and 9 bases lay in between. Per the germline V gene, CDR1 is MDHEN and CDR2 is SYDVKM. The CDR3 loop spans 14 amino acids. Here the CDR3 DNA reads TGTGCCAGCAGTTTCGGGGGAAACTCCTACGAGCAGTACTTC. Protein sequence: CASSFGGNSYEQYF. Full variable domain (remainder filled in from reference TRBV28 and TRBJ2-7): DVKVTQSSRYLVKRTGEKVFLECVQDMDHENMFWYRQDPGLGLRLIYFSYDVKMKEKGDIPEGYSVSREKKERFSLILESASTNQTSMYLCASSFGGNSYEQYFGPGTRLTVT.

The chain links TRBV7-9 to TRBJ2-7, with 10 bases that match TRBD2. The germline V gene encodes CDR1 SEHNR and CDR2 FQNEAQ (reference sequence). This CDR3 is 16 amino acids long. The V gene end was trimmed by 5 bases and the J gene end by 1 base; junction bases not matched to a gene: 8. The CDR3 DNA follows: TGTGCCAGCAGCACCCGACTAGCGGGCGCGTCCTACGAGCAGTACTTC. Amino acid sequence: CASSTRLAGASYEQYF.

This clone was recorded only once. The chain has TRBV28 and TRBJ2-3; 7 bases are shared with TRBD2. The CDR3 totals 15 residues. Germline assignment: CDR1 MDHEN and CDR2 SYDVKM. The trim removed 7 bases at V and 6 bases at J, leaving 13 bases unmatched. CDR3 region: CASTTSGLGSDTQYF. CDR3 DNA: TGTGCCAGCACTACGTCCGGACTAGGGTCGGATACGCAGTATTTT.

The CDR3 nucleotides are TGTGCCAGCAGCGATATAGGGACAGGGTTCATCGAGCAGTTCTTC. Translated, it gives CASSDIGTGFIEQFF. The genes are TRBV5-4 and TRBJ2-1, with 9 bases identical to TRBD1. Per germline, CDR1 SGHNT and CDR2 YYREEE (reference sequence). The CDR3 covers 15 residues. V lost 4 bases and J lost 10; bases outside the gene matches: 12.

The chain has TRBV28 and TRBJ1-2, with unresolved D. Trimming took off 5 bases at V and 3 bases at J, with 16 bases between the two ends. The CDR3 has 15 amino acids. From germline, CDR1 is MDHEN and CDR2 SYDVKM. This CDR3 reads CASSPPAVVYYGYTF. As DNA, the CDR3 is TGTGCCAGCAGTCCACCCGCAGTAGTTTACTATGGCTACACCTTC.

The CDR3 loop is CASSRRGGKSQPQHF. CDR3 bases: TGTGCCAGCAGCCGTAGGGGGGGAAAGAGTCAGCCCCAGCATTTT. The rearrangement links TRBV11-3 to TRBJ1-5; tentatively, D is TRBD1 (6 bases). The germline V and J ends were trimmed by 5 bases and 6 bases, with 17 bases remaining between them. The CDR3 runs 15 residues. Germline loops: CDR1 SGHNT, CDR2 YENEEA.

V is TRBV5-1 and J is TRBJ1-4; D remains ambiguous. CDR1 is SGHRS and CDR2 is YFSETQ in the germline V gene. Trimming took 4 bases from V and 8 from J, leaving 15 bases between them. This CDR3 has 14 residues. The CDR3: CASSRRDPGEKLFF. The CDR3 nucleotides read TGCGCCAGCAGCCGGCGTGACCCTGGGGAAAAACTGTTTTTT.

The chain carries TRBV4-2 and TRBJ2-7, with TRBD1 matching over 11 bases. The germline CDR1 and CDR2 sequences are LGHNA and YNFKEQ. V trimming: 1 base; J trimming: 3 bases; junction bases outside the gene matches: 2. The CDR3 has 15 residues. CDR3 in amino acids: CASSQGTGGGYEQYF. The CDR3 DNA sequence: TGTGCCAGCAGCCAAGGGACAGGGGGCGGCTACGAGCAGTACTTC.

This rearrangement joins TRBV5-6 to TRBJ2-2; D is uncertain. The length of the CDR3 is 14 residues. CDR1 is SGHDT, CDR2 YYEEEE, per germline. With 2 bases removed from V and 0 bases from J, the gap between germline ends came to 5 bases. This chain's CDR3 is CASSFSPNTGELFF. CDR3 nucleotide sequence: TGTGCCAGCAGCTTCTCTCCGAACACCGGGGAGCTGTTTTTT.

The J gene is TRBJ1-6, the V gene TRBV9; 8 bases line up with TRBD1. The ends lost 4 bases at V and 6 bases at J; junction bases unmatched: 6. The CDR3 covers 15 residues. Per the germline V gene, CDR1 is SGDLS and CDR2 is YYNGEE. CDR3 in DNA: TGTGCCAGCAGCACCGGACAGGGAAGTAATTCACCCCTCCACTTT. Its protein is CASSTGQGSNSPLHF.

The V gene is TRBV30, the J gene TRBJ2-5; no firm D call. The CDR3 runs 14 residues. With 5 bases removed from V and 4 bases from J, the gap between germline ends came to 17 bases. Per germline, CDR1 GTSNPN and CDR2 SVGIG (reference sequence). The CDR3 here is CAWRRRIHLETQYF. The CDR3 coding sequence is TGTGCCTGGCGCAGACGGATCCACCTAGAGACCCAGTACTTC.